The 15 T cell receptor beta chains presented below share a single source sample, sequenced in a study of blood T cell repertoires in COVID-19 (dated by TCRdb to 2020 to 2022). Library preparation used the immunoSEQ multiplex PCR assay. The immuneACCESS repertoire file appears here via TCRdb, limited to in-frame rearrangements. These files lack a portion of the clones; in checked studies, under half of the deficit traces to unresolved V genes, and the cause of the others is not known. This sample is represented by more than 200,000 clones; around 87% of them were singletons. The ten largest account for roughly 4.9% of the sample. Material for sequencing was peripheral blood. These receptors came from a woman aged 60-70 years with COVID-19, enrolled during active disease.

The rearrangement links TRBV6-2 or TRBV6-3 to TRBJ1-6, with 9 nucleotides matching TRBD1. With 6 bases clipped from V and 7 bases from J, the junction kept 7 bases outside the gene matches. The CDR3 runs 15 residues. Germline V gene data show CDR1 as MNHEY and CDR2 as SVGEGT. CDR3 DNA sequence: TGTGCCAGCAGCCCCACGGACAGGGGAAATTCACCCCTCCACTTT. It is translated as CASSPTDRGNSPLHF.

This clone was seen a single time. The chain uses TRBV19 and TRBJ1-1; D not resolved. Germline V gene data show CDR1 as LNHDA and CDR2 as SQIVND (reference sequence). The CDR3 is made up of 13 amino acids. V was trimmed by 2 bases and J by 7 bases, leaving 11 bases between them. In nucleotides, the CDR3 is TGTGCCAGTAGTATAAGCCGCCGTCATGAAGCTTTCTTT. Its translation: CASSISRRHEAFF.

The chain combines TRBV24-1 with TRBJ2-6; the match to TRBD1 covers 9 bases. V shed 4 bases, J shed 7 bases, and the junction held 7 bases outside the gene matches. The CDR3 has 16 amino acids. Germline CDR1 KGHDR, CDR2 SFDVKD. CDR3 DNA sequence: TGTGCCACCAGTGACCCGACAGGGGGTATAGCCAACGTCCTGACTTTC. This translates into CATSDPTGGIANVLTF.

V usage is TRBV7-6 and J usage is TRBJ2-7; TRBD1 matches 11 bases. With 4 bases clipped from V and 4 bases from J, the junction kept 6 bases outside the gene matches. This CDR3 has 15 amino acids. Germline V gene sequence: CDR1 SGHVS, CDR2 FNYEAQ. This CDR3 is CASSSGQGGLYEQYF. Here the CDR3 DNA reads TGTGCCAGCAGCTCGGGACAGGGGGGACTTTACGAGCAGTACTTC.

This clone was recorded a few times. The gene calls are TRBV9 and TRBJ2-5, with D perhaps matching TRBD1 (5 bases). V lost 0 bases, J lost 5 bases, and 14 bases lay in between. This CDR3 has 15 residues. Germline CDR1 SGDLS, CDR2 YYNGEE. CDR3 sequence reads: CASSVEVQVWETQYF. The CDR3 DNA reads as TGTGCCAGCAGCGTAGAGGTACAGGTGTGGGAGACCCAGTACTTC.

The chain uses TRBV19 and TRBJ2-2; TRBD2 is a possible D gene (5 bases). CDR3 length: 16 amino acids. Trimming removed 5 bases at V and 4 bases at J, with 17 bases between. The germline V gene has CDR1 LNHDA and CDR2 SQIVND (reference sequence). As DNA, the CDR3 is TGTGCCAGTAGTCTCTCAGTCAATCGGGGCACCGGGGAGCTGTTTTTT. This sequence encodes CASSLSVNRGTGELFF.

The J gene is TRBJ1-3, the V gene TRBV5-1; D is ambiguous. The germline CDR1 and CDR2 sequences are SGHRS and YFSETQ. V shed 5 bases and J shed 0 bases, with 12 bases lying between them. The CDR3 runs 15 residues. CDR3 DNA sequence: TGCGCCAGCAGTTATGGAGGAGGCTCTGGAAACACCATATATTTT. It specifies CASSYGGGSGNTIYF.

V is TRBV7-3 and J is TRBJ2-1, with 14 bases identical to TRBD2. Per germline, CDR1 SGHTA and CDR2 FQGTGA. The J segment lost 5 bases and the V segment lost 5 bases, leaving 8 bases of the junction unmatched. The length of the CDR3 is 17 residues. CDR3 sequence (DNA): TGTGCCAGCAGCCCATGGACTAGCGGGAGGTCTAACAATGAGCAGTTCTTC. This sequence encodes CASSPWTSGRSNNEQFF.

The chain recombines TRBV30 with TRBJ2-2; perhaps TRBD2 as D (5 bases). Trimming pared 3 bases from V and 7 bases from J, leaving 6 bases between. Germline V gene sequence: CDR1 GTSNPN, CDR2 SVGIG (reference sequence). This CDR3 has 11 residues. CDR3 coding DNA: TGTGCCTGGAGGGGAGTCGGGGAGCTGTTTTTT. Its translation: CAWRGVGELFF.

This sequence joins TRBV7-6 and TRBJ2-7; D possibly corresponds to TRBD2 (5 bases). The CDR3 sequence is 16 residues long. Trimming took 3 bases from V and 0 from J, leaving 15 bases between them. Germline CDR1 is SGHVS and CDR2 is FNYEAQ. CDR3 residues: CASSFVRGPSSYEQYF. The DNA for the CDR3 is TGTGCCAGCAGCTTTGTGAGAGGGCCGAGCTCCTACGAGCAGTACTTC. Full variable domain (outside the CDR3, taken from reference TRBV7-6 and TRBJ2-7): GAGVSQSPRYKVTKRGQDVALRCDPISGHVSLYWYRQALGQGPEFLTYFNYEAQQDKSGLPNDRFSAERPEGSISTLTIQRTEQRDSAMYRCASSFVRGPSSYEQYFGPGTRLTVT.

The chain joins TRBV5-4 to TRBJ2-5; 8 bases line up with TRBD1. The CDR3 has 17 amino acids. Germline V gene data show CDR1 as SGHNT and CDR2 as YYREEE (reference sequence). Germline trimming cut 3 bases from V and 6 bases from J; bases unmatched to any gene: 16. In DNA form, the CDR3 reads TGTGCCAGCAGCTCGGAGCCCCAACAGGGGGGCTTAAAGACCCAGTACTTC. Translation: CASSSEPQQGGLKTQYF.

A single count supports this clone. This chain joins TRBV9 and TRBJ2-3, with 14 bases matching TRBD2. The trim removed 4 bases at V and 3 bases at J, leaving 7 bases unmatched. Germline V CDR1 and CDR2: SGDLS, YYNGEE. The CDR3 is 17 amino acids. The CDR3 loop reads CASSPGLAGGVTDTQYF. DNA of the CDR3: TGTGCCAGCAGCCCTGGACTAGCGGGAGGAGTAACAGATACGCAGTATTTT.

The gene calls are TRBV19 and TRBJ1-1; TRBD1 is a possible D gene (5 bases). Germline V gene lookup returns CDR1 LNHDA and CDR2 SQIVND (reference sequence). There are 15 residues in the CDR3. V lost 2 bases, J lost 1 base, and 11 bases lay in between. The CDR3 DNA follows: TGTGCCAGTAGTATACTCTCAGGGTGGAACACTGAAGCTTTCTTT. The encoded protein is CASSILSGWNTEAFF.

The V and J genes are TRBV20-1 and TRBJ1-2; D may be TRBD1 (5 bases). The CDR3 runs 14 residues. Trimming removed 3 bases at V and 1 base at J, with 12 bases between. Germline V lookup: CDR1 DFQATT, CDR2 SNEGSKA (reference sequence). Here the CDR3 reads CSASLARGNYGYTF. In DNA, the CDR3 is TGCAGTGCTAGTCTTGCTAGGGGTAACTATGGCTACACCTTC.

This chain connects TRBV20-1 to TRBJ2-5, with unresolved D. The V gene lost 6 bases and the J gene lost 1 base, with 6 bases spanning the gap. This CDR3 is built from 11 residues. CDR1 and CDR2 from the germline V gene are DFQATT and SNEGSKA (reference sequence). CDR3 coding DNA: TGCAGTGCGGAGAGCCAAGAGACCCAGTACTTC. It specifies CSAESQETQYF.